This TCR beta chain is drawn from a study of breast tumors, draining lymph nodes, adjacent tissues. Only a few counts were recorded for this clonotype. A read error may be the cause here, since a much bigger clone is one base away. The CDR3 consists of 11 residues. Germline assignment: CDR1 DFQATT and CDR2 SNEGSKA (reference sequence). The germline V and J ends were trimmed by 5 bases and 7 bases, with 12 bases remaining between them. Breast cancer patients provided tissue from their axillary draining lymph nodes. TCRdb fed the multiplex PCR reads into MiXCR, producing one record per CDR3 protein. Here the sample spans approximately 130,000 distinct CDR3 sequences, 21% being singletons.

Specimen: axillary lymph node tissue. The chain combines TRBV20-1 with TRBJ2-7; maybe TRBD1 (6 bases). This receptor was taken from a female donor with breast cancer. Some clones in this sample may be carry-over from other donors' samples. Here the CDR3 DNA reads TGCAGTGCTGGGACAACGGGGGAGCAGTACTTC. Its protein product is CSAGTTGEQYF.